The 23 T cell receptor beta chains below all came from one sample that was sequenced in a study of T cell responses to AZD1222 COVID-19 vaccine. Profiled with immunoSEQ multiplex PCR; TCRdb holds only in-frame clones, not every one. This table has approximately 210,000 clones, approximately 94% appearing once. The sample was peripheral blood, taken 28 days after the second dose of the MenACWY control vaccine. The source of these receptors is an adult who received the MenACWY meningococcal vaccine as a control.

This chain uses TRBV9 with TRBJ1-3, with 7 bases aligning to TRBD1. The CDR3 sequence is 13 residues long. Trimming at V came to 4 bases and at J to 2 bases, leaving 0 bases not matched to a gene. Germline V gene lookup returns CDR1 SGDLS and CDR2 YYNGEE. The CDR3 coding sequence is TGTGCCAGCAGCACAGGGGCTGGAAACACCATATATTTT. Protein product: CASSTGAGNTIYF.

The rearrangement links TRBV3-1 (or the pseudogene TRBV3-2) to TRBJ1-2, with no clear D. The length of the CDR3 is 15 residues. CDR1 and CDR2 from the germline V gene are LGHDT and YNNKEL (reference sequence). Trimming shortened V by 1 base and J by 4 bases, and 13 bases separated the two germline ends. CDR3 sequence (DNA): TGTGCCAGCAGCCAAGCGGAGGGTATGGGCTATGGCTACACCTTC. This encodes CASSQAEGMGYGYTF.

The rearrangement uses TRBV27 and TRBJ2-7; 8 bases map to TRBD1. The CDR3 contains 15 residues. The V gene end was trimmed by 6 bases and the J gene end by 5 bases; junction bases not matched to a gene: 12. The germline CDR1 and CDR2 sequences are MNHEY and SMNVEV (reference sequence). The CDR3 sequence is CASSARAGGWNEQYF. The DNA of the CDR3 is TGTGCCAGCAGCGCCCGGGCAGGGGGCTGGAACGAGCAGTACTTC.

The J gene is TRBJ2-7, the V gene TRBV5-4, with unresolved D. Germline-derived CDR1 and CDR2 are SGHNT and YYREEE (reference sequence). CDR3 length: 13 residues. Trimming took 0 bases from V and 1 from J, leaving 5 bases between them. The CDR3 is CASSLGESYEQYF. CDR3 DNA: TGTGCCAGCAGCTTGGGGGAATCCTACGAGCAGTACTTC.

This chain links TRBV4-2 with TRBJ2-7; a weak D match, TRBD1 (5 bases). V dropped 0 bases and J dropped 6 bases, with 15 bases sitting between them. This CDR3 comprises 15 residues. CDR1 and CDR2 from the germline V gene are LGHNA and YNFKEQ. CDR3 sequence: CASSQDLTQGGEQYF. CDR3 nucleotides: TGTGCCAGCAGCCAAGATTTAACCCAGGGCGGCGAGCAGTACTTC.

V gene TRBV30 combines with J gene TRBJ1-4, with 10 bases aligning to TRBD1. Germline V gene lookup returns CDR1 GTSNPN and CDR2 SVGIG (reference sequence). The trim removed 3 bases at V and 8 bases at J, leaving 3 bases unmatched. The CDR3 length is 13 residues. CDR3 amino acids: CAWSTGQGEKLFF. DNA of the CDR3: TGTGCCTGGAGCACGGGACAGGGGGAAAAACTGTTTTTT.

This clone was picked up one time. The chain uses TRBV14 and TRBJ2-7, with D unresolved. The CDR3 length is 12 residues. Germline values: CDR1 SGHDN, CDR2 FVKESK. Trimming stripped 0 bases from V and 6 bases from J, with 6 bases between. CDR3: CASSQDRIEQYF. CDR3 bases: TGTGCCAGCAGCCAAGATCGGATCGAGCAGTACTTC.

The V call is TRBV24-1, the J call TRBJ1-2; 7 positions agree with TRBD1. This CDR3 region has 14 residues. V shed 3 bases and J 2 bases; nucleotides not matched to a gene: 2. The V gene's germline CDR1 is KGHDR and CDR2 SFDVKD. The chain's CDR3 is CATSDPGQNYGYTF. The CDR3 nucleotides read TGTGCCACCAGTGATCCGGGACAGAACTATGGCTACACCTTC.

The rearrangement joins TRBV19 to TRBJ2-2; D gene unclear. CDR1 LNHDA and CDR2 SQIVND come from the germline V gene (reference sequence). Deletions cut 5 bases from V and 5 bases from J, with 12 bases between. The CDR3 spans 14 residues. This chain's CDR3 is CASSAQVETGELFF. The DNA for the CDR3 is TGTGCCAGTAGTGCTCAGGTGGAAACCGGGGAGCTGTTTTTT. Using reference TRBV19 and TRBJ2-2 for the parts outside the CDR3, the full variable domain is DGGITQSPKYLFRKEGQNVTLSCEQNLNHDAMYWYRQDPGQGLRLIYYSQIVNDFQKGDIAEGYSVSREKKESFPLTVTSAQKNPTAFYLCASSAQVETGELFFGEGSRLTVL.

The chain links TRBV7-3 to TRBJ2-7, with D unclear. Trimming cost V 2 bases and J 1 base, with 6 bases left between them. In germline, CDR1 is SGHTA, CDR2 FQGTGA. There are 13 residues in the CDR3. CDR3 protein: CASSLSPSYEQYF. In DNA form, the CDR3 reads TGTGCCAGCAGCTTATCACCGTCCTACGAGCAGTACTTC.

The rearrangement links TRBV28 to TRBJ1-4; D may be TRBD1 (5 bases). The CDR3 is made up of 17 amino acids. Deletions cut 1 base from V and 4 bases from J, with 16 bases between. Germline CDR1 reads MDHEN; CDR2 reads SYDVKM. The CDR3 DNA reads TGTGCCAGCAGTTTATTTCGGGGTGGGGCAGGTAATGAAAAACTGTTTTTT. Its protein is CASSLFRGGAGNEKLFF.

This clone was seen a handful of times. The V gene is TRBV28, the J gene TRBJ2-3; no definite D call. This CDR3 has 14 amino acids. CDR1 is MDHEN and CDR2 is SYDVKM in the germline V gene. Trimming took 5 bases from V and 1 from J, leaving 10 bases between them. CDR3 loop: CASSVSGGTDTQYF. In DNA, the CDR3 is TGTGCCAGCAGTGTAAGTGGAGGCACAGATACGCAGTATTTT.

This clone was seen a few times. The gene calls are TRBV6-4 and TRBJ2-1; 9 bases match TRBD2. In germline, CDR1 is MRHNA, CDR2 SNTAGT. The CDR3 length is 15 residues. V lost 2 bases, J lost 5 bases, and 4 bases stayed unmatched. The CDR3 region is CASSDGLAGNNEQFF. The CDR3, as DNA: TGTGCCAGCAGTGACGGGCTAGCGGGAAACAATGAGCAGTTCTTC.

Comment on this clone: This sample also contains other DNA sequences that code for the same CDR3. V is TRBV7-2 and J is TRBJ2-7; 9 bases are a match to TRBD2. There are 14 residues in the CDR3. Germline lookup yields CDR1 SGHTA and CDR2 FQGNSA. V was pared by 5 bases and J by 2 bases, with 4 bases of the junction left unmatched. The CDR3 DNA sequence: TGTGCCAGCAGCCCTAGCGGGGCCGCCTACGAGCAGTACTTC. Protein: CASSPSGAAYEQYF.

The chain uses TRBV28 and TRBJ1-6; 8 bases match TRBD1. Germline loops: CDR1 MDHEN, CDR2 SYDVKM. This CDR3 is built from 16 residues. V lost 5 bases and J lost 1; bases outside the gene matches: 4. As DNA, the CDR3 is TGTGCCAGCAGTACCGACAGGGGATCCTATAATTCACCCCTCCACTTT. As protein: CASSTDRGSYNSPLHF.

This chain uses TRBV5-1 with TRBJ2-7, with TRBD1 matching 12 bases. The trim removed 4 bases at V and 5 bases at J, leaving 7 bases unmatched. The CDR3 is made up of 15 amino acids. Germline assignment: CDR1 SGHRS and CDR2 YFSETQ. The CDR3 DNA sequence: TGCGCCAGCAGCCTCAGGGACAGGGGGCTCGACGAGCAGTACTTC. Residues: CASSLRDRGLDEQYF. Supplemented by reference TRBV5-1 and TRBJ2-7, the full variable domain reads KAGVTQTPRYLIKTRGQQVTLSCSPISGHRSVSWYQQTPGQGLQFLFEYFSETQRNKGNFPGRFSGRQFSNSRSEMNVSTLELGDSALYLCASSLRDRGLDEQYFGPGTRLTVT.

CDR3 region: CASSPRGAQIGNEQFF. The CDR3 DNA follows: TGTGCCAGCAGCCCCCGGGGGGCTCAGATAGGGAATGAGCAGTTCTTC. The chain recombines TRBV7-3 with TRBJ2-1; a possible D gene is TRBD2 (7 bases). The CDR3 sequence is 16 residues long. Trimming left V 5 bases short and J 7 bases short, with 21 bases between. Germline CDR1 and CDR2: SGHTA and FQGTGA.

The CDR3 loop is CASSLDWTSTQYF. CDR3 sequence (DNA): TGTGCCAGCAGCTTGGATTGGACTAGCACCCAGTACTTC. The V gene is TRBV5-4, the J gene TRBJ2-5; 8 bases align to TRBD2. Germline CDR1 reads SGHNT; CDR2 reads YYREEE (reference sequence). This CDR3 has 13 amino acids. With 0 bases clipped from V and 8 bases from J, the junction kept 3 bases outside the gene matches.

The chain couples TRBV2 to TRBJ2-1, with 7 bases identical to TRBD1. The CDR3 totals 13 residues. V was pared by 7 bases and J by 6 bases, with 6 bases of the junction left unmatched. Germline V gene lookup returns CDR1 SNHLY and CDR2 FYNNEI. The CDR3, as DNA: TGTGCCAGCAAGTTGTCAGGGGGCAATGAGCAGTTCTTC. This sequence encodes CASKLSGGNEQFF.

The chain uses TRBV5-1 and TRBJ2-2; no definite D call. Germline-derived CDR1 and CDR2 are SGHRS and YFSETQ. CDR3 size: 12 residues. Trimming left V 0 bases short and J 6 bases short, with 3 bases between. CDR3 amino acids: CASSLAAGELFF. For the CDR3, the DNA is TGCGCCAGCAGCTTGGCGGCCGGGGAGCTGTTTTTT.

V gene TRBV5-8 combines with J gene TRBJ2-3; unclear D gene. Trimming removed 6 bases at V and 6 bases at J, with 11 bases between. The germline CDR1 and CDR2 sequences are SGHTS and YDEGEE. The CDR3 sequence is 12 residues long. The CDR3 region is CASNPGTDTQYF. The CDR3, as DNA: TGTGCCAGCAACCCAGGAACGGATACGCAGTATTTT.

V usage is TRBV7-9 and J usage is TRBJ1-2; D is uncertain. This CDR3 has 12 amino acids. V was pared by 5 bases and J by 8 bases, with 12 bases between. CDR1 and CDR2 (germline): SEHNR, FQNEAQ (reference sequence). The CDR3: CASSASSGGYTF. The DNA for the CDR3 is TGTGCCAGCAGCGCCTCGAGCGGGGGCTACACCTTC.

The chain uses TRBV4-3 and TRBJ2-5; TRBD2 matches 13 bases. Trimming cost V 4 bases and J 5 bases; bases outside gene matches: 13. The CDR3 is 18 amino acids. The germline V gene has CDR1 LGHNA and CDR2 YSLEER. The CDR3 protein is CASSLRSSGTSGDETQYF. In DNA form, the CDR3 reads TGCGCCAGCAGCCTGAGATCCTCCGGGACTAGCGGGGATGAGACCCAGTACTTC.